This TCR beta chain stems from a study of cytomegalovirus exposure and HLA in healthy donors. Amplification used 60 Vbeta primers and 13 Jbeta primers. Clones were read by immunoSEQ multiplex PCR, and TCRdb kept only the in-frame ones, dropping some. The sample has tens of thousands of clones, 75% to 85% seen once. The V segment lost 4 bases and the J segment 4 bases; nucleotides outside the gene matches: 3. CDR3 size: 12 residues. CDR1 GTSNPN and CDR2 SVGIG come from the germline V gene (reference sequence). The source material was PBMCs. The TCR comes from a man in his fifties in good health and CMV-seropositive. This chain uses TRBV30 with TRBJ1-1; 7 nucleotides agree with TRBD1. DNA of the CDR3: TGTGCCTGGAAAGCAGGGGGCACTGAAGCTTTCTTT. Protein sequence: CAWKAGGTEAFF.